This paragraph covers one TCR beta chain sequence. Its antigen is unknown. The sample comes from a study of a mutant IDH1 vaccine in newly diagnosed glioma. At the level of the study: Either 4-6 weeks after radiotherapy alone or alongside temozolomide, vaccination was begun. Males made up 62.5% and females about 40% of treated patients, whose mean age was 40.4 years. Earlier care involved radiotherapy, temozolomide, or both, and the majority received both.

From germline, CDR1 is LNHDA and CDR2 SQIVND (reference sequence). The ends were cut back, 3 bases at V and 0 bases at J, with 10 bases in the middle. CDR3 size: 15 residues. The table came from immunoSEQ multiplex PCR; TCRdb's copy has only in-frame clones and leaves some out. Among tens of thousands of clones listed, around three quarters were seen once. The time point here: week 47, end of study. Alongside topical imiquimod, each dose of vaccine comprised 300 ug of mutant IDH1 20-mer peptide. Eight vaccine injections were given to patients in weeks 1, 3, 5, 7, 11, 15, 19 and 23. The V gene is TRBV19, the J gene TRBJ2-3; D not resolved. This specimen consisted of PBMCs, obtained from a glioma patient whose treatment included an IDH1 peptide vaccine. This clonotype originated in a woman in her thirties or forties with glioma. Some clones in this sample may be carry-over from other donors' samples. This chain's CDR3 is CASSIQVTSTDTQYF. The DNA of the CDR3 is TGTGCCAGTAGTATCCAGGTTACTAGCACAGATACGCAGTATTTT.